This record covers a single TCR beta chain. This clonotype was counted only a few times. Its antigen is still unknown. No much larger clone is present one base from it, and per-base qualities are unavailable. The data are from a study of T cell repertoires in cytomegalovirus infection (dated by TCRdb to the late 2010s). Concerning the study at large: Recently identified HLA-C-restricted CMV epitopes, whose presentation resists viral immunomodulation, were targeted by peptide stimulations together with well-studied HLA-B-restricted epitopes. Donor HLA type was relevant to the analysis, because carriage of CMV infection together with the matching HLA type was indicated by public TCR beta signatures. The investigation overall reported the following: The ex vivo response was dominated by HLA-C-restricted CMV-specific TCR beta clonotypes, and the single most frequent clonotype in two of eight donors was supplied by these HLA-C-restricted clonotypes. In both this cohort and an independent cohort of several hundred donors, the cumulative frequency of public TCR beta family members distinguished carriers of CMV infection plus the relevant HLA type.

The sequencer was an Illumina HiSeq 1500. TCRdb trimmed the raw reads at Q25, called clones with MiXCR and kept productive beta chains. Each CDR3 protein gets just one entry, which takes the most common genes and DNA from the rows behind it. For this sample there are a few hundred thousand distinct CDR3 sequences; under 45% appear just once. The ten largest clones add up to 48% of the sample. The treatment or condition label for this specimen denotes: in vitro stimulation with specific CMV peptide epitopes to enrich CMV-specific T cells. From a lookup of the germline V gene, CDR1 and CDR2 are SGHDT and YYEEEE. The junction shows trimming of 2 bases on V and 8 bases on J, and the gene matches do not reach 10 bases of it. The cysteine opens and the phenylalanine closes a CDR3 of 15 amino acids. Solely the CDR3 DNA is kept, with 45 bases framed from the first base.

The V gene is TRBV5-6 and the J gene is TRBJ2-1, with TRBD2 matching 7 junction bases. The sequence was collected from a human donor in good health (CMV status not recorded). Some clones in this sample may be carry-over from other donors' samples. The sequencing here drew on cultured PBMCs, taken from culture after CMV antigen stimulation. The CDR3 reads CASSLYGGEWDEQFF. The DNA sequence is TGTGCCAGCAGCTTATATGGGGGGGAGTGGGATGAGCAGTTCTTC.